This T cell receptor beta chain derives from a study of early T cells in non-severe SARS-CoV-2 infection. Study-wide points: Lookups in VDJdb leaned toward anti-spike CD8 responses and missed private and CD4 specificities.

Per the germline V gene, CDR1 is SQVTM and CDR2 is ANQGSEA. Trimming left V 5 bases short and J 1 base short, with 18 bases between. The CDR3 is made up of 15 amino acids. Molecules of cDNA were individually given unique molecular identifiers that were attached to them. TCRdb processed the 5' RACE reads anew with MiXCR; each CDR3 protein has one entry. The sample includes under 100,000 distinct CDR3 sequences, roughly an eighth of them seen just once. This clonotype was picked up a small number of times. Its target is not known. The rearrangement uses TRBV29-1 and TRBJ2-7, with D tentatively TRBD2 (5 bases). This TCR was sampled from an adult who was a healthcare worker with PCR-confirmed SARS-CoV-2 infection or an uninfected control (not recorded which). The sequenced material came from whole blood. The CDR3 region has the DNA TGCAGCGTTTCCGCTGGACTGGGCTTGTCCTACGAGCAGTACTTC. Residues: CSVSAGLGLSYEQYF.